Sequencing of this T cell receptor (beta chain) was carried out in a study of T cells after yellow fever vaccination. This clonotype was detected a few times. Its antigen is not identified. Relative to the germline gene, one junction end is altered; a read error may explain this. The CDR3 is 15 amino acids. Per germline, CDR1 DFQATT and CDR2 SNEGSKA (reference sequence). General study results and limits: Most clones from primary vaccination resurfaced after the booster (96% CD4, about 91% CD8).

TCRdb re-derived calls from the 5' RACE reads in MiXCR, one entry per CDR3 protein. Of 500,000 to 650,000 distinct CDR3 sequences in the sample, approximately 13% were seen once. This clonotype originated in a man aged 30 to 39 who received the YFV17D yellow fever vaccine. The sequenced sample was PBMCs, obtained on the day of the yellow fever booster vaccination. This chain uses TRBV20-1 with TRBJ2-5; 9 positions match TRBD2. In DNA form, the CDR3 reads TGCAGTGCTGGAGATAGCGGGAGTAGACAAGAGACCCAGTACTTC. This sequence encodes CSAGDSGSRQETQYF.